These 22 T cell receptor beta chains were all obtained from the same sample, sequenced in a study of CD8 T cells in Susac syndrome. Random hexamers were used to reverse transcribe an amount of 0.5 to 1 ug RNA. Each CDR3 protein is one row after TCRdb ran MiXCR on the immunoSEQ multiplex PCR reads. In the table there are 150,000 to 200,000 distinct CDR3 sequences, approximately 94% of which are singletons. Sequenced input: CD4+ T cells from PBMCs. The receptor set was obtained from a human donor with multiple sclerosis.

V usage is TRBV18 and J usage is TRBJ2-3; 11 bases are shared with TRBD2. V was pared by 2 bases and J by 1 base, with 2 bases of the junction left unmatched. Per the germline V gene, CDR1 is KGHSH and CDR2 is LQKENI. The CDR3 is made up of 16 amino acids. CDR3 sequence reads: CASSPVTSGGTDTQYF. The CDR3 nucleotides read TGTGCCAGCTCACCAGTGACTAGCGGGGGCACAGATACGCAGTATTTT. The full variable domain, completed using reference TRBV18 and TRBJ2-3, is NAGVMQNPRHLVRRRGQEARLRCSPMKGHSHVYWYRQLPEEGLKFMVYLQKENIIDESGMPKERFSAEFPKEGPSILRIQQVVRGDSAAYFCASSPVTSGGTDTQYFGPGTRLTVL.

The chain carries TRBV28 and TRBJ1-2; D is unclear. Trimming cost V 3 bases and J 5 bases, with 13 bases left between them. CDR3 length equals 14 residues. The germline V gene has CDR1 MDHEN and CDR2 SYDVKM. The CDR3 DNA reads TGTGCCAGCAGTTTTTCCCGGGTTGGGTATGGCTACACCTTC. It codes for CASSFSRVGYGYTF.

This clonotype was observed a few times. The chain joins TRBV9 to TRBJ1-1, with D perhaps matching TRBD1 (5 bases). Germline V CDR1 and CDR2: SGDLS, YYNGEE. V gave up 3 bases and J gave up 1 base, with 7 bases separating them. This CDR3 is built from 13 residues. DNA of the CDR3: TGTGCCAGCAGCGCCACAGGGAACACTGAAGCTTTCTTT. Residues: CASSATGNTEAFF.

The chain has TRBV28 and TRBJ2-7; no definite D call. Per the germline V gene, CDR1 is MDHEN and CDR2 is SYDVKM. The CDR3 is made up of 12 amino acids. Deletions cut 5 bases from V and 4 bases from J, with 9 bases between. CDR3 coding DNA: TGTGCCAGCAGTGGGGATGCGTACGAGCAGTACTTC. Encoded protein: CASSGDAYEQYF.

This clonotype was seen only once. The chain has TRBV6-2 or TRBV6-3 and TRBJ1-1; D unclear. V dropped 9 bases and J dropped 3 bases, with 8 bases sitting between them. The CDR3 length is 11 residues. CDR1 and CDR2 (germline): MNHEY, SVGEGT. CDR3 bases: TGTGCCAGTAAGACCTACACTGAAGCTTTCTTT. Its translation is CASKTYTEAFF.

A word on this clonotype: One junction end disagrees with the germline gene, perhaps due to a read error. This chain joins TRBV20-1 and TRBJ1-2; D is unclear. The germline V gene has CDR1 DFQATT and CDR2 SNEGSKA (reference sequence). This CDR3 region has 13 residues. The CDR3 protein is CSSPLGGNYGYTF. The CDR3 DNA reads TGCAGTTCTCCTTTGGGAGGAAACTATGGCTACACTTTC.

The rearrangement links TRBV25-1 to TRBJ1-3, with unresolved D. CDR3 size: 16 residues. Germline CDR1 reads MGHDK; CDR2 reads SYGVNS. V lost 10 bases and J lost 0, with 19 bases in between. CDR3: CATQPLDRDSGNTIYF. CDR3 bases: TGTGCCACCCAGCCACTAGACCGAGACTCTGGAAACACCATATATTTT.

This clonotype appeared a few times. The chain links TRBV30 to TRBJ2-1; 14 bases match TRBD2. V dropped 2 bases and J dropped 6; count of bases not matched to a gene: 6. This CDR3 region has 16 residues. The V gene's germline CDR1 is GTSNPN and CDR2 SVGIG (reference sequence). DNA of the CDR3: TGTGCCTGGAGTCCCTTCGGGACTAGCGGGAGCAATGAGCAGTTCTTC. It is translated as CAWSPFGTSGSNEQFF. The full variable domain, completed using reference TRBV30 and TRBJ2-1, is SQTIHQWPATLVQPVGSPLSLECTVEGTSNPNLYWYRQAAGRGLQLLFYSVGIGQISSEVPQNLSASRPQDRQFILSSKKLLLSDSGFYLCAWSPFGTSGSNEQFFGPGTRLTVL.

CDR3 nucleotides: TGTGCCAGTAGTGTCGGCGAGGCGGCGGCCAACGTCCTGACTTTC. Protein sequence: CASSVGEAAANVLTF. The chain combines TRBV19 with TRBJ2-6; D is unresolved. Per germline, CDR1 LNHDA and CDR2 SQIVND (reference sequence). The CDR3 is made up of 15 amino acids. The V and J ends lost 5 bases and 6 bases respectively, with 14 bases between them.

This clonotype was seen only once. The genes are TRBV12-3 or TRBV12-4 and TRBJ2-3; D call uncertain. The CDR3 contains 14 residues. V was pared by 2 bases and J by 2 bases, with 8 bases between. The CDR3, as DNA: TGTGCCAGCAGTTTAAGTACTGCCACAGATACGCAGTATTTT. Translation gives CASSLSTATDTQYF.

CDR3 nucleotide sequence: TGTGCCAGCAGTTACTCATTCGGTTCTTCAGACAAAAACATTCAGTACTTC. It yields the protein CASSYSFGSSDKNIQYF. V usage is TRBV6-2 or TRBV6-3 and J usage is TRBJ2-4; D uncertain. Trimming removed 0 bases at V and 3 bases at J, with 15 bases between. Looked up from germline, CDR1 is MNHEY and CDR2 is SVGEGT. The CDR3 sequence is 17 residues long.

This clonotype has just one count. The rearrangement joins TRBV23-1 to TRBJ2-6, with 11 bases lining up with TRBD2. TRBV23-1 falls under the ORF class, with uncertain function. Trimming took 7 bases from V and 2 from J; bases not matched to a gene: 10. The CDR3 sequence is 18 residues long. The CDR3 loop is CASILGLAGITGANVLTF. Here the CDR3 DNA reads TGCGCCAGCATCCTAGGACTAGCGGGTATCACTGGGGCCAACGTCCTGACTTTC.

V gene TRBV29-1 combines with J gene TRBJ2-5, with a possible D match to TRBD2 (5 bases). Germline V gives CDR1 SQVTM, CDR2 ANQGSEA. The CDR3 runs 11 residues. The CDR3 region has the DNA TGCAGTCCCTCTACGGGGGAGACCCAGTACTTC. It translates to CSPSTGETQYF. Full variable domain (outside the CDR3, taken from reference TRBV29-1 and TRBJ2-5): SAVISQKPSRDICQRGTSLTIQCQVDSQVTMMFWYRQQPGQSLTLIATANQGSEATYESGFVIDKFPISRPNLTFSTLTVSNMSPEDSSIYLCSPSTGETQYFGPGTRLLVL.

V usage is TRBV11-2 and J usage is TRBJ2-1; D could derive from TRBD1 or TRBD2 (5 bases each). V was shortened by 5 bases and J by 0 bases, with 20 bases between the two germline ends. Germline V gives CDR1 SGHAT, CDR2 FQNNGV. This CDR3 has 18 amino acids. The CDR3 sequence: CASSPEGQYSSSYNEQFF. CDR3 sequence (DNA): TGTGCCAGCAGCCCCGAGGGGCAATATTCCAGCTCCTACAATGAGCAGTTCTTC.

DNA for the CDR3: TGCAGTGCTAGGGACGGAAACACCATATATTTT. Its protein product is CSARDGNTIYF. V usage is TRBV20-1 and J usage is TRBJ1-3; unclear D gene. Germline V lookup: CDR1 DFQATT, CDR2 SNEGSKA (reference sequence). V was trimmed by 3 bases and J by 4 bases, leaving 4 bases between them. This CDR3 has 11 amino acids.

The chain carries TRBV12-3 or TRBV12-4 and TRBJ2-1, with D perhaps being TRBD1 or TRBD2 (5 bases each). V lost 5 bases, J lost 8 bases, and 19 bases lay in between. CDR3 length: 15 amino acids. CDR3 in amino acids: CASSGTGTPRDEQFF. CDR3 DNA: TGTGCCAGCAGTGGGACCGGGACCCCGCGGGATGAGCAGTTCTTC.

The chain links TRBV6-2 or TRBV6-3 to TRBJ2-5; 7 nucleotides agree with TRBD1. This CDR3 contains 17 residues. V shed 2 bases and J 1 base; nucleotides not matched to a gene: 10. Germline CDR1 is MNHEY and CDR2 is SVGEGT. The DNA for the CDR3 is TGTGCCAGCAGTTACCCGGCCGAGGGGGCAATCCAAGAGACCCAGTACTTC. Protein: CASSYPAEGAIQETQYF.

This rearrangement joins TRBV28 to TRBJ2-7, with D perhaps TRBD1 (6 bases). Germline CDR1 MDHEN, CDR2 SYDVKM. The V and J ends lost 5 bases and 1 base respectively, with 42 bases between them. The CDR3 is 24 residues long. CDR3 amino acids: CASSPYTPGYGARPGHKKSYEQYF. The CDR3 DNA is TGTGCCAGCAGTCCGTATACACCAGGGTACGGCGCCCGGCCGGGACACAAAAAATCCTACGAGCAGTACTTC.

This clonotype is a singleton in its sample. The J gene is TRBJ2-2, the V gene TRBV4-2; TRBD1 matches at 7 bases. The CDR3 is 16 amino acids. Germline assignment: CDR1 LGHNA and CDR2 YNFKEQ. V lost 2 bases and J lost 0; bases outside the gene matches: 3. The CDR3 DNA is TGTGCCAGCAGCCAACTCGGGACAGCGAACACCGGGGAGCTGTTTTTT. Encoded protein: CASSQLGTANTGELFF.

The chain has TRBV7-2 and TRBJ2-3; D remains ambiguous. The CDR3 is 11 amino acids. The germline V gene encodes CDR1 SGHTA and CDR2 FQGNSA. V was cut by 5 bases and J by 10 bases, with 10 bases left in between. CDR3 loop: CASSEAIAQYF. The CDR3 nucleotides are TGTGCCAGCAGCGAGGCGATAGCGCAGTATTTT.

The genes are TRBV29-1 and TRBJ2-1; D not resolved. Trimming took off 1 base at V and 5 bases at J, with 6 bases between the two ends. The germline gives CDR1 SQVTM, CDR2 ANQGSEA. The CDR3 loop spans 12 amino acids. The CDR3 coding sequence is TGCAGCGTTGAAGGTTCCCACAATGAGCAGTTCTTC. This gives the protein CSVEGSHNEQFF.

The J gene is TRBJ2-2, the V gene TRBV7-2; D gene uncertain. CDR1 is SGHTA, CDR2 FQGNSA, per germline. The CDR3 spans 13 residues. Trimming cost V 5 bases and J 1 base, with 5 bases left between them. The CDR3 DNA is TGTGCCAGCAGCACTTTGAACACCGGGGAGCTGTTTTTT. As protein: CASSTLNTGELFF.